The present TCR beta chain was sequenced within a study of EBV T-cell therapy then PD-1 blockade in nasopharyngeal carcinoma. The CDR3 has 14 amino acids. V lost 5 bases to trimming and J lost 4 bases, with 14 bases between them. In germline, CDR1 is SGHDN, CDR2 FVKESK. Clones were read by immunoSEQ multiplex PCR, and TCRdb kept only the in-frame ones, dropping some. Found here are 22,000 or so clones, 82% of them singletons; the top ten hold around 24%. The treatment: AdE1-LMPpoly-expanded autologous EBV-specific T-cell therapy followed by anti-PD-1 nivolumab. As concerns this clone: The antigen is unknown.

This TCR came from a man between 35 and 55 years old with nasopharyngeal carcinoma. Sample: CD8+ T cells from blood, taken at day -245 from a patient whose treatment included autologous EBV-specific T cells and nivolumab. The chain recombines TRBV14 with TRBJ2-5; maybe TRBD1 (6 bases). The CDR3 sequence is CASSNRDTIETQYF. CDR3 bases: TGTGCCAGCAGCAACAGGGACACAATAGAGACCCAGTACTTC.